This is a list of T cell receptor beta chains from one sample in a study of T cells expressing NK-cell markers. Using the 5' RACE reads, TCRdb records one entry per CDR3 protein without DNA. This sample's clone table lists 400,000 to 500,000 distinct CDR3 sequences. The material sequenced was blood T cells: a sorted CD56 or NKG2C T cell subset, CD4+ or CD8+ T cells, or bulk PBMC T cells (not recorded which). These receptor sequences come from a woman aged 18-70 years in good health. CDR3s include the opening cysteine and the closing phenylalanine or tryptophan.

TRBJ2-2 16 TRBV18 CASSPKTGPNTGELFF
TRBJ2-3 15 TRBV20-1 CSVQMSGAGTDTQYF
TRBJ2-3 15 TRBV3-1 CASSRGTAISDTQYF
TRBJ1-1 14 TRBV7-3 CASSDGQGNTEAFF
TRBJ2-3 16 TRBV5-6 CASSHRTGAFTDTQYF
TRBJ2-1 16 TRBV4-3 CASSQGIVSSYNEQFF
TRBJ1-1 14 TRBV5-1 CASSLGSSNTEAFF
TRBJ2-1 11 TRBV28 CASSSFHEQFF
TRBJ2-2 16 TRBV20-1 CSARVPGTGGTGELFF
TRBJ2-5 15 TRBV12-3/TRBV12-4 CASGWGGQEQETQYF
TRBJ1-6 14 TRBV20-1 CSAGEVTYNSPLHF
TRBJ1-6 12 TRBV29-1 CSVEAPPGALHF
TRBJ2-3 15 TRBV11-2 CASSPRRKYTDTQYF
TRBJ1-1 15 TRBV14 CASSPNQGGMTEAFF
TRBJ2-6 16 TRBV27 CASSFGDRGGANVLTF
TRBJ1-5 15 TRBV6-2/TRBV6-3 CASSGGRISNQPQHF
TRBJ2-5 13 TRBV29-1 CSVESGQIKTQYF
TRBJ1-2 12 TRBV29-1 CSVAPDPYGYTF
TRBJ2-2 17 TRBV2 CASRGDRTGRDTGELFF
TRBJ1-5 13 TRBV20-1 CSAVPTADQPQHF
TRBJ2-7 12 TRBV29-1 CSVEDQGYEQYF
TRBJ1-5 13 TRBV12-3/TRBV12-4 CASSSGTLQAQHF
TRBJ2-3 15 TRBV7-8 CASRSKGASTDTQYF
TRBJ2-5 12 TRBV20-1 CSHSGAGETQYF
TRBJ2-6 13 TRBV2 CASRSAGANVLTF
TRBJ2-3 15 TRBV2 CASRIQGLSTDTQYF
TRBJ2-3 17 TRBV20-1 CSATKGPRRGGTDTQYF
TRBJ2-5 12 TRBV3-1 CASSLGKETQYF
TRBJ2-1 18 TRBV24-1 CATSDRASPGGIINEQFF
TRBJ2-7 15 TRBV5-1 CASSHQPVDLYEQYF
TRBJ2-7 12 TRBV20-1 CSAWGPGYEQYF
TRBJ2-5 16 TRBV5-1 CASSQGQGALRETQYF
TRBJ2-6 16 TRBV20-1 CSAREQGGSGANVLTF
TRBJ2-3 15 TRBV20-1 CSASDERGFTDTQYF
TRBJ2-7 12 TRBV20-1 CSARLAEYEQYF
TRBJ2-1 11 TRBV12-3/TRBV12-4 CASSLYNGQFF
TRBJ2-3 20 TRBV9 CASSPSPLLRLVQGTDTQYF
TRBJ1-1 15 TRBV6-5 CASSYTGTANTEAFF
TRBJ1-3 14 TRBV5-6 CASSFDRVGNTIYF
TRBJ1-2 16 TRBV7-8 CASSQMVGQATHGYTF
TRBJ1-5 14 TRBV7-8 CASSWDRENQPQHF
TRBJ1-2 14 TRBV12-3/TRBV12-4 CASSFGTTNYGYTF
TRBJ2-7 14 TRBV7-9 CASSTGTGYYEQYF
TRBJ2-4 15 TRBV20-1 CSATGTTKTKNIQYF
TRBJ2-7 14 TRBV6-5 CASSYSDRAYEQYF
TRBJ2-1 16 TRBV5-1 CASSLAGGLPYNEQFF
TRBJ2-1 14 TRBV20-1 CSAPGGTPTGEQFF
TRBJ1-1 15 TRBV3-1 CASSPNDPAETEAFF
TRBJ1-6 14 TRBV30 CAQSPGSYNSPLHF
TRBJ2-5 13 TRBV5-1 CASKDPTEETQYF
TRBJ2-5 13 TRBV7-9 CASSSRIQETQYF
TRBJ2-5 15 TRBV9 CASSTRQGATETQYF
TRBJ2-3 17 TRBV20-1 CSAILAGGPHSTDTQYF
TRBJ1-5 15 TRBV5-5 CASSGGSPGHQPQHF
TRBJ2-3 14 TRBV9 CASSVVSYTDTQYF